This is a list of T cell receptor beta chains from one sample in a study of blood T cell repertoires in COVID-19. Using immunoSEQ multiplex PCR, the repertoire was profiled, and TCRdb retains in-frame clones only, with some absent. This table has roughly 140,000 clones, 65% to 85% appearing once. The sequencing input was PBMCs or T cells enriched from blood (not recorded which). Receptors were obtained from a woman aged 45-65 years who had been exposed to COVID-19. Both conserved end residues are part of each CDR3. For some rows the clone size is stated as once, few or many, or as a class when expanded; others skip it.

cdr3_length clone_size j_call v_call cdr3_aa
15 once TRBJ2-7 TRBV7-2 CASSLGTDRGNEQYF
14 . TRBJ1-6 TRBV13 CASSLGQNNSPLHF
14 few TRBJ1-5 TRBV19 CASSIGGNGQPQHF
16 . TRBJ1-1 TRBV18 CASSPPLRSMNTEAFF
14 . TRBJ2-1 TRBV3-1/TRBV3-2 CASSPRREYNEQFF
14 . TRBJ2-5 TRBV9 CASSAEGVQETQYF
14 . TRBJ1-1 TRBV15 CATSREESYTEAFF
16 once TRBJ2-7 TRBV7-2 CASSYSSGGATYEQYF
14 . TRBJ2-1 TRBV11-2 CASSPGLAYNEQFF
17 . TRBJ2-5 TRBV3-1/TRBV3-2 CASSQDYGGGLQETQYF
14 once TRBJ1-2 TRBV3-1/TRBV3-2 CASSQVGVFYGYTF
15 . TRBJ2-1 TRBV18 CASSLSTGAYNEQFF
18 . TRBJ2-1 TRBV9 CASSVESGGSSSYNEQFF
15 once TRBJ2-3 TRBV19 CASTPGTSGTDTQYF
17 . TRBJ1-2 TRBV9 CASSVPTGTGVNYGYTF
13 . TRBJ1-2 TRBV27 CASSLSEQYGYTF
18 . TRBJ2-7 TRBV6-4 CASSDQSTGVNVSYEQYF
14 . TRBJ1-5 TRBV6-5 CASRGQGMNQPQHF
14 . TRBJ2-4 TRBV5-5 CASSLEAADNIQYF
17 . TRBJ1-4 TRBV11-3 CASSSPGQGATNEKLFF
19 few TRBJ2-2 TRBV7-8 CASSSTPLRSGRNTGELFF
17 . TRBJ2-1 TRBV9 CASSVVAGGNIYNEQFF
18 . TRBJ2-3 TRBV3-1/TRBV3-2 CASSSQGLATGGTDTQYF
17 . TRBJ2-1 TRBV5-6 CASSLLAGAFSYNEQFF
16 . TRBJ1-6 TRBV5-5 CASSLGTGAGNSPLHF
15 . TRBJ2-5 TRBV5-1 CASSRGTSGQETQYF
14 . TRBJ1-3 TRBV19 CASTAAGPGNTIYF
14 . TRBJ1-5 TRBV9 CASSVGGGNQPQHF
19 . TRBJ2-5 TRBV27 CASSFRGQVQGLSRETQYF
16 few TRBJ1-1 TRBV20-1 CSASGQGSLMNTEAFF
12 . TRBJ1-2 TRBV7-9 CASSLEAGGYTF
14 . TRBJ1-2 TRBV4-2 CASSHPDRANGYTF
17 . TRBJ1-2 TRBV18 CASSPGGQFGANYGYTF
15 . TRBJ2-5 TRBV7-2 CASSQETSGPGAQYF
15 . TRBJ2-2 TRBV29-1 CSAGGGVNHRRELFF
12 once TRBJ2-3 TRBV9 CASSPYTDTQYF
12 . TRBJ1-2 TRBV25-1 CASSDRNYGYTF
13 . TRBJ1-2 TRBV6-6 CASSRGGGYGYTF
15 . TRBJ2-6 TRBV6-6 CASSGTASGANVLTF
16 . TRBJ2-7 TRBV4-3 CASSQGGALPLYEQYF
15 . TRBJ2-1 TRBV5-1 CASSFPGGPNNEQFF
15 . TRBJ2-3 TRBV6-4 CASSVEGHDTDTQYF
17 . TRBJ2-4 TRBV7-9 CASSLTSGDSSKNIQYF
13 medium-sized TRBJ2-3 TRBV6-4 CASSDSGQDTQYF
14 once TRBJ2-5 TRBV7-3 CASSAAGGRETQYF
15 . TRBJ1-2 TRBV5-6 CASSWDGGDSYGYTF
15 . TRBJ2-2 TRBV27 CASWERGGNTGELFF